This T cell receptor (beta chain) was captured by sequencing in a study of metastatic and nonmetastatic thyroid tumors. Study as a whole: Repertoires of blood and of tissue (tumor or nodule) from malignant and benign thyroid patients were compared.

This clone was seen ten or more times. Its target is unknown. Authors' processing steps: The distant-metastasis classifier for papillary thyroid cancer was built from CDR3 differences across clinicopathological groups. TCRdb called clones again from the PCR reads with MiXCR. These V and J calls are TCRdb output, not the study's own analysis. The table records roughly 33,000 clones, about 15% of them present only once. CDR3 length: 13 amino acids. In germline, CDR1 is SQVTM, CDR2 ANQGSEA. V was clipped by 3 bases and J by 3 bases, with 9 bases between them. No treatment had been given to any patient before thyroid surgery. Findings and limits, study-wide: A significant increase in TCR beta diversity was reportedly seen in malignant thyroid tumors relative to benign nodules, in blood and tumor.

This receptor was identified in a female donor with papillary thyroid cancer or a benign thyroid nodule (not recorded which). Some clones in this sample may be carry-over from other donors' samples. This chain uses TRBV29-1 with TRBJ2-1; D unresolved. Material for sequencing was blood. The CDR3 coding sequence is TGCAGCGTTGAGAACAGTGACTACAATGAGCAGTTCTTC. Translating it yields CSVENSDYNEQFF.